This T cell receptor beta chain stems from a study of blood T cell repertoires in COVID-19. Study details: Donors in the United States, Italy and Spain gave samples during acute or convalescent COVID-19. PBMCs, B-cell-depleted T cells, or T cells provided the cDNA or gDNA that made up the material.

The CDR3 loop spans 16 amino acids. Germline lookup yields CDR1 KGHDR and CDR2 SFDVKD. The V gene end was trimmed by 3 bases and the J gene end by 12 bases; junction bases not matched to a gene: 15. Under the authors' procedure: Reference gene primer amplification gave nucleated cell count estimates. Only in-frame clones appear in the TCRdb table, and some are missing; sequencing was by immunoSEQ multiplex PCR. The V and J calls and clone size are taken from that table; D and trimming were inferred from the DNA. The sample has just over 60,000 clones, less than 80% seen once. Sequencing was done on a sample of peripheral blood. The rearrangement uses TRBV24-1 and TRBJ2-1, with TRBD2 identical over 8 bases. The receptor's source is a man in his fifties or sixties with acute or convalescent COVID-19. This chain's CDR3 is CATSDTGLVDTWGQFF. The CDR3 region has the DNA TGTGCCACCAGTGATACGGGACTAGTCGACACCTGGGGGCAGTTCTTC.